This section outlines one TCR beta chain sequence together with its context. Its antigen remains unidentified. The data are from a study of T cells after yellow fever vaccination. Study as a whole: Fractions of limited cellularity were prepared by means of SMART-Seq v4 Ultra Low Input.

V was pared by 2 bases and J by 6 bases, with 7 bases between. The germline V gene encodes CDR1 GTSNPN and CDR2 SVGIG (reference sequence). The CDR3 length is 11 residues. The study, taken as a whole, reports: Researchers noted that a small share of clonotypes showed up in both CD4 and CD8 compartments. At approximately 96% for CD4 and approximately 89% for CD8, most primary-vaccination clones showed up again after the booster.

UMIs were added to TCR cDNA along with a universal primer site when it was made by 5'RACE template switching. TCRdb re-called the 5' RACE reads with MiXCR, one entry per CDR3 protein. The data hold around 530,000 distinct CDR3 sequences, with 17% observed a single time. This receptor was taken from a man younger than 35 who received the YFV17D yellow fever vaccine. Sample: PBMCs, taken 5 days after the first yellow fever vaccination. The genes are TRBV30 and TRBJ1-1; D is ambiguous. CDR3 nucleotides: TGTGCCTGGAGTCGGTGGGCTGAAGCTTTCTTT. It yields the protein CAWSRWAEAFF.